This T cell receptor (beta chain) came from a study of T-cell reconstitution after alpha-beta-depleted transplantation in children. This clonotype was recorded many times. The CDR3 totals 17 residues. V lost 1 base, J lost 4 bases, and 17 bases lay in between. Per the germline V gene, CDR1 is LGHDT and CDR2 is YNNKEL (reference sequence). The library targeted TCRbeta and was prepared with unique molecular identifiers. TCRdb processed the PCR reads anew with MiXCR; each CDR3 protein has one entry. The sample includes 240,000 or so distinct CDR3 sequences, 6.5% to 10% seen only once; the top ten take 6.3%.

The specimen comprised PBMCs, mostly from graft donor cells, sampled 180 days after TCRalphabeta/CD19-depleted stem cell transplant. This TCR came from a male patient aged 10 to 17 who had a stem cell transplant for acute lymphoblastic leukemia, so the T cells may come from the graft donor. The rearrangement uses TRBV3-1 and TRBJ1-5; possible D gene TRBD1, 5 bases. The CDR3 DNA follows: TGTGCCAGCAGCCAAGGGAAGGGGACTCTCTCTAATCAGCCCCAGCATTTT. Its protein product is CASSQGKGTLSNQPQHF.